This passage covers 32 T cell receptor beta chains from one sample sequenced in a study of response to subunit inactivated influenza vaccine. TCRdb itself ran the RT-PCR reads through MiXCR, one entry per CDR3 protein. The sample has hundreds of thousands of distinct CDR3 sequences; 9% to 15% are singletons. The specimen comprised non-naive T cells sorted from PBMCs, sampled 14 to 15 days before vaccination. The receptors were gathered from a man between 45 and 60 years old who received an inactivated influenza vaccine.

Ten or more counts support this clonotype. The rearrangement links TRBV6-1 to TRBJ1-4, with unresolved D. V was cut by 4 bases and J by 7 bases, with 7 bases left in between. Germline values: CDR1 MNHNS, CDR2 SASEGT. The CDR3 has 12 residues. CDR3 region: CASSAESEKLFF. CDR3 in DNA: TGTGCCAGCAGTGCGGAGAGTGAAAAACTGTTTTTT.

This clonotype occurred many times. The V and J genes are TRBV6-5 and TRBJ2-7; no clear D. The germline CDR1 and CDR2 sequences are MNHEY and SVGAGI. The V gene lost 2 bases and the J gene lost 0 bases, with 14 bases spanning the gap. The CDR3 consists of 16 residues. Here the CDR3 DNA reads TGTGCCAGCAGTTACGGGTCTGGTACCAGCTCCTACGAGCAGTACTTC. Encoded protein: CASSYGSGTSSYEQYF.

As to this clonotype: As the CDR3 is not closed by the conserved phenylalanine or tryptophan, this likely results from a read error. This sequence joins TRBV28 and TRBJ2-7, with D perhaps TRBD1 (6 bases). V dropped 4 bases and J dropped 4 bases, with 8 bases sitting between them. The germline CDR1 and CDR2 sequences are MDHEN and SYDVKM. CDR3 length: 12 residues. The CDR3 is CASSSDSYEQYL. The CDR3 DNA reads as TGTGCCAGCAGTTCGGACAGTTACGAGCAGTACCTC.

In its sample, this clonotype was seen many times. This chain connects TRBV25-1 to TRBJ2-1; D not resolved. The CDR3 has 16 amino acids. The V gene's germline CDR1 is MGHDK and CDR2 SYGVNS. Deletions cut 2 bases from V and 6 bases from J, with 17 bases between. CDR3 residues: CASSESFKGSPNEQFF. The CDR3 coding sequence is TGTGCCAGCAGTGAAAGTTTCAAGGGCTCGCCCAATGAGCAGTTCTTC.

The rearrangement joins TRBV6-2 or TRBV6-3 to TRBJ2-1; possible D gene TRBD1, 6 bases. The V and J ends lost 6 bases and 2 bases respectively, with 14 bases between them. The germline gives CDR1 MNHEY, CDR2 SVGEGT. The CDR3 consists of 15 residues. The CDR3, as DNA: TGTGCCAGCAGCTGGGACACAGATACCTACAATGAGCAGTTCTTC. Protein: CASSWDTDTYNEQFF.

This chain connects TRBV6-1 to TRBJ2-1, with 13 bases matching TRBD2. Per germline, CDR1 MNHNS and CDR2 SASEGT. The CDR3 contains 15 residues. After removal of 5 bases from V and 7 bases from J, the junction contained 5 bases not matched to a gene. DNA of the CDR3: TGTGCCAGCAGTAGGACTAGCGGGAGTTTTAATGAGCAGTTCTTC. Protein product: CASSRTSGSFNEQFF.

There are many counts of this clonotype. V gene TRBV4-3 combines with J gene TRBJ2-1, with TRBD2 matching over 9 bases. The ends lost 0 bases at V and 9 bases at J; junction bases unmatched: 12. There are 17 residues in the CDR3. CDR1 is LGHNA and CDR2 is YSLEER in the germline V gene. Here the CDR3 DNA reads TGCGCCAGCAGCCAAGATACAAGTCGCGGGAGGGAGGTTGAGCAGTTCTTC. Protein: CASSQDTSRGREVEQFF.

The J gene is TRBJ2-3, the V gene TRBV29-1; 8 bases match TRBD2. Germline-derived CDR1 and CDR2 are SQVTM and ANQGSEA. The CDR3 runs to 13 residues. V dropped 4 bases and J dropped 6; count of bases not matched to a gene: 6. The CDR3 sequence: CSVVGGGLDTQYF. DNA for the CDR3: TGCAGCGTTGTCGGCGGGGGGCTGGATACGCAGTATTTT.

This clonotype was counted only a few times. The chain carries TRBV7-2 and TRBJ2-1; 7 nucleotides line up with TRBD1. Germline V gene lookup returns CDR1 SGHTA and CDR2 FQGNSA. Trimming at V came to 1 base and at J to 4 bases, leaving 7 bases not matched to a gene. This CDR3 is built from 16 residues. CDR3 bases: TGTGCCAGCAGCTTAGGGTCGGACAGGATATACAATGAGCAGTTCTTC. This translates into CASSLGSDRIYNEQFF. Together with reference TRBV7-2 and TRBJ2-1, the CDR3 gives the full variable domain: GAGVSQSPSNKVTEKGKDVELRCDPISGHTALYWYRQSLGQGLEFLIYFQGNSAPDKSGLPSDRFSAERTGGSVSTLTIQRTQQEDSAVYLCASSLGSDRIYNEQFFGPGTRLTVL.

With respect to this clonotype: A junction end diverges from the germline sequence, so it may reflect a read error. V usage is TRBV28 and J usage is TRBJ2-1; 10 bases align to TRBD1. Germline CDR1 reads MDHEN; CDR2 reads SYDVKM. CDR3 length: 14 residues. CDR3 in DNA: TGTGCCAGCAGATACCCGGGACAGGGGTTTACGGAGATCTTC. It translates to CASRYPGQGFTEIF.

Only a few counts were recorded for this clonotype. The J gene is TRBJ2-5, the V gene TRBV5-1; D gene ambiguous. Germline CDR1 SGHRS, CDR2 YFSETQ. V lost 1 base and J 6 bases, leaving 13 bases between the germline ends. This CDR3 comprises 14 residues. The CDR3 here is CASSLSRPEKTQYF. The DNA of the CDR3 is TGCGCCAGCAGCTTGTCCCGACCCGAGAAGACCCAGTACTTC.

This clonotype was counted a few times. The rearrangement joins TRBV28 to TRBJ2-1; 9 nucleotides agree with TRBD2. The length of the CDR3 is 14 residues. V lost 5 bases and J lost 3; bases outside the gene matches: 2. In germline, CDR1 is MDHEN, CDR2 SYDVKM. The CDR3, as DNA: TGTGCCAGCAGTCGACTAGCGGACTACAATGAGCAGTTCTTC. It translates to CASSRLADYNEQFF.

The chain couples TRBV4-2 to TRBJ2-7; D might be TRBD1 (5 bases). This CDR3 has 15 amino acids. Trimming removed 0 bases at V and 6 bases at J, with 15 bases between. CDR1 LGHNA and CDR2 YNFKEQ come from the germline V gene. The CDR3 DNA follows: TGTGCCAGCAGCCAAGATGGAAGGGGCTCACTCGAGCAGTACTTC. Translated: CASSQDGRGSLEQYF.

The J gene is TRBJ2-7, the V gene TRBV5-8; possible D gene TRBD2, 6 bases. Germline CDR1 is SGHTS and CDR2 is YDEGEE. Trimming removed 2 bases from V and 4 bases from J, with 16 bases in between. The CDR3 extends over 15 amino acids. The CDR3 DNA follows: TGTGCCAGCAGCTTAGGTATGGGGGGTGCGTACGAGCAGTACTTC. It encodes CASSLGMGGAYEQYF.

This clonotype was recorded many times. This sequence joins TRBV20-1 and TRBJ2-5, with 8 bases matching TRBD1. V was clipped by 6 bases and J by 0 bases; unmatched bases: 6. The CDR3 is made up of 14 amino acids. Germline CDR1 and CDR2: DFQATT and SNEGSKA (reference sequence). The CDR3 here is CSATGTGDQETQYF. CDR3 bases: TGCAGTGCCACCGGGACAGGCGACCAAGAGACCCAGTACTTC.

J is TRBJ2-7 and V is TRBV7-2; D is ambiguous. The CDR3 loop spans 13 amino acids. CDR1 is SGHTA and CDR2 is FQGNSA in the germline V gene. The V and J ends lost 5 bases and 3 bases respectively, with 11 bases between them. The CDR3 spells CASSPNPYYEQYF. The CDR3 coding sequence is TGTGCCAGCAGCCCAAACCCATACTACGAGCAGTACTTC.

The chain joins TRBV6-1 to TRBJ2-5; 10 bases are shared with TRBD1. From germline, CDR1 is MNHNS and CDR2 SASEGT. This CDR3 contains 15 residues. J lost 7 bases, V lost 1 base, and 6 bases had no gene match. Here the CDR3 DNA reads TGTGCCAGCAGTGAAGGGACAGGGGGATTAGGGACCCAGTACTTC. Protein: CASSEGTGGLGTQYF.

This clonotype occurred many times. The rearrangement links TRBV5-5 to TRBJ2-5; 9 nucleotides match TRBD1. Germline-derived CDR1 and CDR2 are SGHKS and YYEKEE (reference sequence). The length of the CDR3 is 15 residues. V gave up 6 bases and J gave up 5 bases; unmatched junction bases: 11. This CDR3 is CASNARGQGRETQYF. The CDR3, as DNA: TGTGCCAGCAACGCCCGGGGACAGGGTAGGGAGACCCAGTACTTC.

At least ten counts were recorded for this clonotype. The chain carries TRBV10-3 and TRBJ2-7, with D maybe TRBD1 (6 bases). Germline assignment: CDR1 ENHRY and CDR2 SYGVKD. The germline V and J ends were trimmed by 2 bases and 7 bases, with 15 bases remaining between them. The CDR3 totals 14 residues. DNA of the CDR3: TGTGCCATCAGTGAGAGATTGGAGAGGGGGGAGCAGTACTTC. This translates into CAISERLERGEQYF.

V and J are TRBV14 and TRBJ2-1; 8 bases are a match to TRBD1. The junction had 11 bases not matched to a gene; V was cut back by 1 base and J by 9 bases. Germline V gene sequence: CDR1 SGHDN, CDR2 FVKESK. The CDR3 is 16 residues long. The CDR3 sequence: CASSQVGQGARGEQFF. CDR3 sequence (DNA): TGTGCCAGCAGCCAAGTTGGGCAGGGGGCGCGCGGTGAGCAGTTCTTC.

This clonotype was detected only a few times. The J gene is TRBJ2-7, the V gene TRBV7-2, with 8 bases matching TRBD2. Germline lookup yields CDR1 SGHTA and CDR2 FQGNSA. The junction had 6 bases not matched to a gene; V was cut back by 5 bases and J by 3 bases. CDR3 size: 14 residues. CDR3 nucleotides: TGTGCCAGCAGCCGCGGGGGGCGGGGCTACGAGCAGTACTTC. It specifies CASSRGGRGYEQYF.

This clonotype has more than one count but fewer than ten. A much larger clone lies a single base off, so this may be a read error. The chain couples TRBV2 to TRBJ1-1, with a tentative D call TRBD1 (5 bases). V was clipped by 6 bases and J by 0 bases, with 8 bases between them. The CDR3 consists of 13 residues. CDR1 SNHLY and CDR2 FYNNEI come from the germline V gene. In DNA form, the CDR3 reads TGTGCCAGCAGGAACAGGTTGAACACTGAAGCTTTCTTT. It yields the protein CASRNRLNTEAFF.

In its sample, this clonotype was seen many times. The gene calls are TRBV28 and TRBJ2-3; TRBD2 agrees at 13 bases. The CDR3 covers 14 residues. CDR1 MDHEN and CDR2 SYDVKM come from the germline V gene. J was trimmed by 6 bases and V by 7 bases; bases with no gene match: 4. CDR3 loop: CASNELAGGDTQYF. The DNA of the CDR3 is TGTGCCAGCAACGAACTAGCGGGAGGGGATACGCAGTATTTT.

In its sample, this clonotype was seen many times. The V and J genes are TRBV6-5 and TRBJ2-2; 16 bases agree with TRBD2. Germline V gene lookup returns CDR1 MNHEY and CDR2 SVGAGI. Trimming at V came to 9 bases and at J to 4 bases, leaving 17 bases not matched to a gene. The length of the CDR3 is 20 residues. CDR3 nucleotides: TGTGCCAGGGGCGTGGTCTCGGGACTAGCGGGAGGGCAAGGCACCGGGGAGCTGTTTTTT. It yields the protein CARGVVSGLAGGQGTGELFF.

The chain employs TRBV4-3 and TRBJ2-7; a weak D match, TRBD1 (6 bases). Trimming left V 5 bases short and J 1 base short, with 12 bases between. Germline V gives CDR1 LGHNA, CDR2 YSLEER. The CDR3 is made up of 14 amino acids. The CDR3 bases are TGCGCCAGCAGCAATTACAGGGATTCCTACGAGCAGTACTTC. It yields the protein CASSNYRDSYEQYF.

The chain joins TRBV5-5 to TRBJ2-5; 8 bases map to TRBD1. Germline-derived CDR1 and CDR2 are SGHKS and YYEKEE (reference sequence). There are 13 residues in the CDR3. V was pared by 4 bases and J by 3 bases, with 2 bases of the junction left unmatched. CDR3 sequence: CASSPTGEETQYF. CDR3 DNA: TGTGCCAGCAGCCCGACAGGGGAAGAGACCCAGTACTTC. The complete variable domain, with remaining parts taken from reference TRBV5-5 and TRBJ2-5, reads DAGVTQSPTHLIKTRGQQVTLRCSPISGHKSVSWYQQVLGQGPQFIFQYYEKEERGRGNFPDRFSARQFPNYSSELNVNALLLGDSALYLCASSPTGEETQYFGPGTRLLVL.

CDR3 nucleotides: TGTGCCAGCAGCCCCGGACTAGCGGGATTCACAGATACGCAGTATTTT. Translation: CASSPGLAGFTDTQYF. The chain recombines TRBV7-8 with TRBJ2-3; the match to TRBD2 covers 12 bases. Trimming cost V 5 bases and J 2 bases; bases outside gene matches: 5. Germline V gives CDR1 SGHVS, CDR2 FQNEAQ. The CDR3 contains 16 residues.

This clonotype has a count of ten or more. The chain uses TRBV20-1 and TRBJ2-7; D might be TRBD1 (5 bases). Looked up from germline, CDR1 is DFQATT and CDR2 is SNEGSKA (reference sequence). V gave up 0 bases and J gave up 0 bases, with 15 bases separating them. This CDR3 has 16 amino acids. The CDR3 loop reads CSARDKGRAISYEQYF. The CDR3 bases are TGCAGTGCTAGAGATAAAGGCAGGGCAATCTCCTACGAGCAGTACTTC.

This clonotype was found many times. The gene calls are TRBV5-1 and TRBJ1-2; 9 nucleotides align to TRBD1. Germline CDR1 is SGHRS and CDR2 is YFSETQ. The CDR3 totals 14 residues. After removal of 5 bases from V and 5 bases from J, the junction contained 7 bases not matched to a gene. The CDR3 is CASRSSGTGYGYTF. The DNA for the CDR3 is TGCGCCAGCAGGTCCTCCGGGACAGGGTATGGCTACACCTTC.

The chain links TRBV20-1 to TRBJ1-1; the D gene is possibly TRBD1 (5 bases). The ends were cut back, 6 bases at V and 2 bases at J, with 13 bases in the middle. The CDR3 is 13 amino acids. CDR1 and CDR2 from the germline V gene are DFQATT and SNEGSKA (reference sequence). This CDR3 is CSAIAGTNTEAFF. The CDR3 DNA sequence: TGCAGTGCCATCGCGGGGACTAACACTGAAGCTTTCTTT.

This clonotype was counted a few times. In DNA, the CDR3 is TGTGCCAGCAGTTTTACAGGGTTCAATGAGCAGTTCTTC. Translation gives CASSFTGFNEQFF. This chain connects TRBV27 to TRBJ2-1; tentative D call: TRBD1 (6 bases). Trimming left V 3 bases short and J 6 bases short, with 9 bases between. The CDR3 consists of 13 residues. Germline-derived CDR1 and CDR2 are MNHEY and SMNVEV (reference sequence).

This clonotype was counted between two and nine times. CDR3 DNA sequence: TGTGCCAGCAGCTTATGGGGTACCCTTAACACTGAAGCTTTCTTT. Translation: CASSLWGTLNTEAFF. The genes are TRBV7-2 and TRBJ1-1; D is uncertain. V gave up 2 bases and J gave up 2 bases, with 12 bases separating them. In germline, CDR1 is SGHTA, CDR2 FQGNSA. The CDR3 consists of 15 residues.